The 3 T cell receptor beta chains in this list originate from one sample, sequenced in a study of blood T cell repertoires in COVID-19. Sequencing used immunoSEQ multiplex PCR; TCRdb keeps in-frame clones, though not all of them. Here the sample spans 200,000 to 300,000 clones, 85% being singletons. Sequencing was done on a sample of peripheral blood. The receptors come from a woman between 55 and 75 years old with active or convalescent COVID-19.

This clone was observed once. The rearrangement uses TRBV2 and TRBJ1-1, with 9 bases lining up with TRBD1. The V gene's germline CDR1 is SNHLY and CDR2 FYNNEI. The junction had 3 bases not matched to a gene; V was cut back by 4 bases and J by 0 bases. The CDR3 length is 15 residues. CDR3 amino acids: CASSGDRAMNTEAFF. CDR3 sequence (DNA): TGTGCCAGCAGTGGGGACAGGGCCATGAACACTGAAGCTTTCTTT.

Comments on this clone: Other DNA sequences in the sample encode the same CDR3. The chain is built from TRBV6-2 or TRBV6-3 and TRBJ1-5; 8 nucleotides line up with TRBD1. Trimming cost V 5 bases and J 4 bases; bases outside gene matches: 1. The germline CDR1 and CDR2 sequences are MNHEY and SVGEGT. This CDR3 has 13 amino acids. The CDR3 protein is CASSRQGNQPQHF. The DNA for the CDR3 is TGTGCCAGCAGTAGACAGGGGAATCAGCCCCAGCATTTT.

The V call is TRBV3-1 (or the pseudogene TRBV3-2), the J call TRBJ2-1; 7 bases map to TRBD2. The CDR3 is 15 amino acids. V shed 4 bases and J 2 bases; nucleotides not matched to a gene: 5. The germline gives CDR1 LGHDT, CDR2 YNNKEL (reference sequence). CDR3 DNA: TGTGCCAGCAGCCTCGGACTAGACCCCTACAATGAGCAGTTCTTC. This codes for CASSLGLDPYNEQFF.